A selection of T cell receptor beta chains follows, all from one sample in a study of CD8 T cells in ankylosing spondylitis. TCRdb used MiXCR to reprocess the 5' RACE reads, holding one entry per CDR3 protein. The sample shows 30,000 to 45,000 distinct CDR3 sequences, 2.5% to 3.5% of them seen only once. The sequenced sample consisted of blood, either unsorted or a sorted T cell fraction (not recorded which). The receptors derive from a male donor with ankylosing spondylitis or in good health (not recorded which). The conserved cysteine and the conserved F or W are not part of the CDR3 here.

>TRBJ1-5|TRBV9|13
ASSTGPGGAQPQH
>TRBJ2-2|TRBV9|13
ASSVGQTNTGELF
>TRBJ2-1|TRBV9|12
ASSASTRSWEQF
>TRBJ2-5|TRBV9|14
ASSSDRGGRQETQY
>TRBJ2-3|TRBV9|13
ASSVGSLSTDTQY
>TRBJ2-1|TRBV9|14
ASSVGGDRGNNEQF
>TRBJ2-1|TRBV9|15
ASSVDVGQGYRDEQF
>TRBJ2-2|TRBV9|13
ASSADRVHTGELF
>TRBJ1-5|TRBV9|13
ASSSAGNSNQPQH
>TRBJ1-1|TRBV9|12
ASSVGVLNTEAF
>TRBJ2-2|TRBV9|11
ASSVGFTGELF